This T cell receptor beta chain was sequenced for a study of technical replicates of blood from a few donors. The CDR3 runs to 13 residues. V lost 0 bases and J lost 4, with 7 bases in between. The germline V gene has CDR1 SGHRS and CDR2 YFSETQ. This clone was seen only a few times. Produced via immunoSEQ multiplex PCR; TCRdb's table is partial and in-frame only. In the table there are approximately 51,000 clones, about 93% of which are singletons. The V call is TRBV5-1, the J call TRBJ2-5, with D maybe TRBD2 (6 bases). Specimen: PBMCs. This sequence originates from a human donor in good health. Some clones in this sample may be carry-over from other donors' samples. CDR3 amino acids: CASSLGAGETQYF. For the CDR3, the DNA is TGCGCCAGCAGCTTGGGAGCGGGAGAGACCCAGTACTTC.